This T cell receptor beta chain was recovered during a study of cytomegalovirus exposure and HLA in healthy donors. V trimming: 8 bases; J trimming: 1 base; junction bases outside the gene matches: 7. CDR3 length: 13 amino acids. Germline V gene lookup returns CDR1 SQVTM and CDR2 ANQGSEA. Both 60 Vbeta primers and 13 Jbeta primers went into the PCR. Libraries were prepared by immunoSEQ multiplex PCR; TCRdb keeps only in-frame clonotypes and omits some of them. The sample carries around 130,000 clones, around 72% recorded once. This clonotype was obtained from a woman aged 40 to 55 in good health and CMV-seronegative. What was sequenced was PBMCs. The chain recombines TRBV29-1 with TRBJ2-5, with 7 bases identical to TRBD1. CDR3 bases: TGCAGCACAACAGGGGCGAGCCAAGAGACCCAGTACTTC. It encodes CSTTGASQETQYF.